This T cell receptor (beta chain) was sequenced in a study of human T cells and chemical hapten exposure. This clonotype was detected ten times or more. Regarding time point: patch test 2, 6 weeks after DPC sensitization. Treatment: therapeutic diphenylcyclopropenone sensitization with weekly scalp DPC. Blood collection took place prior to placing each patch test. TCRdb itself ran the RACE reads through MiXCR, one entry per CDR3 protein. The table has under 450,000 distinct CDR3 sequences, over 6% seen once. CDR3 length equals 13 residues. Germline V gene lookup returns CDR1 SGHRS and CDR2 YFSETQ. Trimming stripped 0 bases from V and 6 bases from J, with 8 bases between.

Sequences were derived from whole blood, sampled in connection with sensitization to the hapten diphenylcyclopropenone (DPC). The sequence came from a woman aged 18-29 years with alopecia areata. Some clones in this sample may be carry-over from other donors' samples. J is TRBJ2-3 and V is TRBV5-1; maybe TRBD2 (5 bases). The CDR3 DNA sequence: TGCGCCAGCAGCTTGGGAGAGGGCGATACGCAGTATTTT. It is translated as CASSLGEGDTQYF.